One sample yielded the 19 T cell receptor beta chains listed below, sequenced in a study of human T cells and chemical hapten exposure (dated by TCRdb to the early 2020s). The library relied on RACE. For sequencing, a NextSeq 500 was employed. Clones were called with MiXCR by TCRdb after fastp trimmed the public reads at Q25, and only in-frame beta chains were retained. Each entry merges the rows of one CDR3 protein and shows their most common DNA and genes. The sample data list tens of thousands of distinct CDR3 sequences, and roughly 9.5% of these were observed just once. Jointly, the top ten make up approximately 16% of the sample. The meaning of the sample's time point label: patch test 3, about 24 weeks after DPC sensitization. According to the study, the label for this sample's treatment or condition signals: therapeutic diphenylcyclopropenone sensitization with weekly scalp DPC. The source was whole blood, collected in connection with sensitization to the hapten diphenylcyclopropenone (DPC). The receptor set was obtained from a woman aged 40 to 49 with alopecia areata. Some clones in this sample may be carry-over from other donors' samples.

The CDR3 loop is CASSQENGLADARQETQYF. The CDR3 DNA sequence: TGCGCCAGCAGCCAAGAAAATGGGCTAGCGGATGCTCGGCAAGAGACCCAGTACTTC. The chain employs TRBV4-3 and TRBJ2-5; 7 bases map to TRBD2. Germline CDR1 reads LGHNA; CDR2 reads YSLEER. The CDR3 covers 19 residues. After removal of 0 bases from V and 2 bases from J, the junction contained 15 bases not matched to a gene.

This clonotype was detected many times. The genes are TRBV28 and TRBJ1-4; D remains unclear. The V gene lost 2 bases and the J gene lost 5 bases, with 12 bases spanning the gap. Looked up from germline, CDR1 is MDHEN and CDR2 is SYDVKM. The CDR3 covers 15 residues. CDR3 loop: CASSLPRRQNEKLFF. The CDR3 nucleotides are TGTGCCAGCAGTTTACCCCGGCGGCAGAATGAAAAACTGTTTTTT.

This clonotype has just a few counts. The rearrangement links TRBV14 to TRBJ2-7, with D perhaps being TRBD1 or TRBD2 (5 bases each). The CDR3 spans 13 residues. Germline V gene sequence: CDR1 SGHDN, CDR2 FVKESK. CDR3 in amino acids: CASGLSRVNEQYF. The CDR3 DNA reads TGTGCGAGCGGACTGAGCAGGGTAAACGAGCAGTACTTC.

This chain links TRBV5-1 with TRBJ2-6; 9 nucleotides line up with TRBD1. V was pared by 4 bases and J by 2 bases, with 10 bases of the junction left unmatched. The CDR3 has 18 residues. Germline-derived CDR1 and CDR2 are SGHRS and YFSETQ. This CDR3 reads CASSLPGQGPPGANVLTF. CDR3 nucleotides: TGCGCCAGCAGCCTGCCGGGACAGGGACCCCCTGGGGCCAACGTCCTGACTTTC.

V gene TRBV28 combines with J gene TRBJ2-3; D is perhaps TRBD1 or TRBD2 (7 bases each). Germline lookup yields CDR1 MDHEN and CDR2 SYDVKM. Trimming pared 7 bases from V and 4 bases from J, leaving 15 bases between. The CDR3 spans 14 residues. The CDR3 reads CASTQGGSSDTQYF. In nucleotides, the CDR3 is TGTGCCAGCACCCAGGGGGGGTCCTCAGATACGCAGTATTTT.

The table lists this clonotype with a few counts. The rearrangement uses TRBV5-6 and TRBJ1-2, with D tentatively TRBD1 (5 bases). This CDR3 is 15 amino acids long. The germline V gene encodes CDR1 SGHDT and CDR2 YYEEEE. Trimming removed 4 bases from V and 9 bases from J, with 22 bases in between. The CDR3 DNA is TGTGCCAGCAGCCCGCTGGGGGGTGCCGATATGAGCTACACCTTC. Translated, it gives CASSPLGGADMSYTF.

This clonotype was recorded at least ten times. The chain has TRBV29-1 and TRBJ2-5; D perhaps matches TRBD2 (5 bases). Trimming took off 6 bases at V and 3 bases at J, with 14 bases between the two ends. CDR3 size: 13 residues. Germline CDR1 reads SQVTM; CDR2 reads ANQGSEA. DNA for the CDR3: TGCAGCGTCGGACTGACTATCAAAGAGACCCAGTACTTC. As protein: CSVGLTIKETQYF.

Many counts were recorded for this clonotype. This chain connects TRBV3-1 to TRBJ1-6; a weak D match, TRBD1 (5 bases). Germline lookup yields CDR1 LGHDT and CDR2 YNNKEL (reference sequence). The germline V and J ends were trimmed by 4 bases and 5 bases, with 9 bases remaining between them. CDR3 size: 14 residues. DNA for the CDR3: TGTGCCAGCAGCCCCAGGGTGGATAATTCACCCCTCCACTTT. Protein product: CASSPRVDNSPLHF.

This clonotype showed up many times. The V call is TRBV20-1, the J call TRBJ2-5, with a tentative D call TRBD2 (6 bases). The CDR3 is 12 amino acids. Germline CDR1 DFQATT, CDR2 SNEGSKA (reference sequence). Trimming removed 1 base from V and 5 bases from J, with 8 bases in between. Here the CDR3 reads CSARGGVETQYF. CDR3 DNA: TGCAGTGCTAGAGGCGGGGTCGAGACCCAGTACTTC.

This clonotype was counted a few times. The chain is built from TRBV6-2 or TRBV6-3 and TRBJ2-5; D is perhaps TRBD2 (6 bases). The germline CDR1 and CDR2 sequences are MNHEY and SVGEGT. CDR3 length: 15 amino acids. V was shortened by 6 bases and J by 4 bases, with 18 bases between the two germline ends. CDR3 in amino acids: CASSRGTRGGETQYF. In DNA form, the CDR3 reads TGTGCCAGCAGCCGGGGGACGCGGGGAGGAGAGACCCAGTACTTC.

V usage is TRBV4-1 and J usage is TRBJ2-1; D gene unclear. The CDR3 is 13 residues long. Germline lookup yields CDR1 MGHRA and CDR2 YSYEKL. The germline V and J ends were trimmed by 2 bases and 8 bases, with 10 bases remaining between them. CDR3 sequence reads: CASSQPGWDEQFF. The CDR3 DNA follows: TGCGCCAGCAGCCAACCGGGCTGGGATGAGCAGTTCTTC.

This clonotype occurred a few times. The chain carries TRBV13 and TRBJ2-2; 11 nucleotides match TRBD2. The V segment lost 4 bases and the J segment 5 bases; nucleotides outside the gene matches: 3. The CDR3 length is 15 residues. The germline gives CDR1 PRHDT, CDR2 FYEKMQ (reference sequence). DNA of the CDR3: TGTGCCAGCAGCTGGGGACTAGCGGCAACCGGGGAGCTGTTTTTT. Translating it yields CASSWGLAATGELFF.

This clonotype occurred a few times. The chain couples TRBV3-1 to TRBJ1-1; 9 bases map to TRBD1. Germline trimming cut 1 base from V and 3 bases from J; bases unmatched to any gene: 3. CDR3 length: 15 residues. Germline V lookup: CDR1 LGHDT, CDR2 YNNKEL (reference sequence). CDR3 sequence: CASSQGQGVDTEAFF. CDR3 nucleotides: TGTGCCAGCAGCCAAGGACAGGGGGTCGACACTGAAGCTTTCTTT.

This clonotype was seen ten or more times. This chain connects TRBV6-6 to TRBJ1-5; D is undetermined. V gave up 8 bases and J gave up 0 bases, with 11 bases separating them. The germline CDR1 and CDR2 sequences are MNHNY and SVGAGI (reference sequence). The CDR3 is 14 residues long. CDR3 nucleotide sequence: TGTGCCAGCTGCGGACGGGATAGCAATCAGCCCCAGCATTTT. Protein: CASCGRDSNQPQHF.

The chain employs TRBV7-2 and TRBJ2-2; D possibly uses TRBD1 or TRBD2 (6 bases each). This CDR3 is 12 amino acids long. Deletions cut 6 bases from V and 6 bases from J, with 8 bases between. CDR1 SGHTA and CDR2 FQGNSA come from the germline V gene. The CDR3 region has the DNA TGTGCCAGCAGGAGGGGGGCCGGGGAGCTGTTTTTT. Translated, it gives CASRRGAGELFF.

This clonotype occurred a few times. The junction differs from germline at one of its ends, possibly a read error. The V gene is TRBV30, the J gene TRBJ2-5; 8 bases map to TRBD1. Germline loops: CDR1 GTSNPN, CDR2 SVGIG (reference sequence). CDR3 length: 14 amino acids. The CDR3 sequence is CAAPRTGPSRPLHF. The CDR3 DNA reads TGTGCCGCCCCCCGGACAGGGCCATCGAGGCCCTTGCACTTC. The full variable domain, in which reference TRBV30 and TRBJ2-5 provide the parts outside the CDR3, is SQTIHQWPATLVQPVGSPLSLECTVEGTSNPNLYWYRQAAGRGLQLLFYSVGIGQISSEVPQNLSASRPQDRQFILSSKKLLLSDSGFYLCAAPRTGPSRPLHFGPGTRLLVL.

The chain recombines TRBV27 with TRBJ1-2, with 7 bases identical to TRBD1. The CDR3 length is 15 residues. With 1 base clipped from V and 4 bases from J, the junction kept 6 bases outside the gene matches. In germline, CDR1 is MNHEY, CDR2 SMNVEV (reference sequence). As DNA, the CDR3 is TGTGCCAGCAGTTTATTGGGGGCAGGGGGCTATGGCTACACCTTC. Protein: CASSLLGAGGYGYTF.

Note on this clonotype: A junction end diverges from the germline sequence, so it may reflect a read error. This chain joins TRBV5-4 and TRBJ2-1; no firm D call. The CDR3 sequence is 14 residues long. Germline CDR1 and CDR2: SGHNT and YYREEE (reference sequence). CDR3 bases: TGTGCCAGCAGTCTTCAGCAGAACTACGATGAGCAGTTCTTC. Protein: CASSLQQNYDEQFF.

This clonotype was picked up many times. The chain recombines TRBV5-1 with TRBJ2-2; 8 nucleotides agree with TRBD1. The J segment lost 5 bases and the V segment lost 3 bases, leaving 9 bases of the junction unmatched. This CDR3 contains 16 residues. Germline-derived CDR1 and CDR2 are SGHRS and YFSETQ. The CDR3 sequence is CASSSTGARGTGELFF. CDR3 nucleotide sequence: TGCGCCAGCAGCTCGACAGGGGCCAGAGGGACCGGGGAGCTGTTTTTT.